Sequencing of this T cell receptor beta chain was carried out in a study of neurological immune-mediated disorders. In its sample, this clonotype was seen many times. Germline-derived CDR1 and CDR2 are LGHDT and YNNKEL (reference sequence). This CDR3 is built from 15 residues. V was cut by 0 bases and J by 7 bases, with 13 bases left in between. TCRdb redid the calling of the 5' RACE reads with MiXCR, one entry per CDR3 protein. The sample includes tens of thousands of distinct CDR3 sequences, more than 2% seen only once; the top ten take 2.4%. The sequence came from a man in his fifties or sixties with multiple sclerosis. The sequenced sample was PBMCs. The chain uses TRBV3-1 and TRBJ1-5; D is ambiguous. The CDR3 sequence: CASSQDLAGSQPQHF. CDR3 bases: TGTGCCAGCAGCCAAGATCTGGCAGGCTCGCAGCCCCAGCATTTT.